This T cell receptor (beta chain) was obtained from a study of cytomegalovirus exposure and HLA in healthy donors. This CDR3 comprises 13 residues. Deletions cut 2 bases from V and 11 bases from J, with 14 bases between. Germline V lookup: CDR1 MNHEY, CDR2 SVGAGI. This clone showed up just a few times. What it binds is unknown. A multiplex PCR was run with 60 Vbeta primers and 13 Jbeta primers. TCRdb's copy holds only in-frame clones and misses some; the assay was immunoSEQ multiplex PCR. The table includes 70,000 to 85,000 clones, 74% detected once. Overall study findings and caveats: Later findings reportedly placed an Asian-associated ancestry cluster below the approximately 630-donor mean for N-insertions.

This chain connects TRBV6-5 to TRBJ2-3; D perhaps matches TRBD2 (5 bases). Sequencing was performed on PBMCs. The clonotype comes from a man aged 40-55 years in good health and CMV-seropositive. CDR3 sequence: CASSYKAGPRQYF. The CDR3 coding sequence is TGTGCCAGCAGTTACAAGGCGGGTCCCAGGCAGTATTTT.